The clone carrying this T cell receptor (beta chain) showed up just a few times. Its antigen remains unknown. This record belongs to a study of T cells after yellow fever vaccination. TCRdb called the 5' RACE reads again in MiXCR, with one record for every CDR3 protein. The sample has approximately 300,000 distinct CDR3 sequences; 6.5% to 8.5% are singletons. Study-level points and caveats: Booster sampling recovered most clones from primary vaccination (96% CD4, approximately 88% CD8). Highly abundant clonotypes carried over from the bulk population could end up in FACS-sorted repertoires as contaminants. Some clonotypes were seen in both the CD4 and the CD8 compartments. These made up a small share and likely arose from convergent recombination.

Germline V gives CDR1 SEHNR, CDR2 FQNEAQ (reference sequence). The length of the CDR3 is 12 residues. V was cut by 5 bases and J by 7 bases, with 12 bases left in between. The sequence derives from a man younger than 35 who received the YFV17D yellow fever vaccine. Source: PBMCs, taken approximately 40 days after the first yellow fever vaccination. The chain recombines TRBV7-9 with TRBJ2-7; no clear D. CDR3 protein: CASSHPRSEQYF. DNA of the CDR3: TGTGCCAGCAGCCACCCGAGATCGGAGCAGTACTTC.